Below, 18 T cell receptor beta chains from the same sample are listed, as sequenced in a study of T cells in Graves' hyperthyroidism and ophthalmopathy. Amplified regions were TCR beta CDR3 sequences from RNA transcripts. RT-PCR in the first round (using the HTBI primer set) targeted the TCR CDR3. TCRdb re-derived calls from the multiplex PCR reads in MiXCR, one entry per CDR3 protein. The sample contains some 500,000 distinct CDR3 sequences, 16% of which appear only once. The sequenced sample consisted of blood. The receptor source for this set is a woman between 25 and 40 years old with Graves' ophthalmopathy.

The V gene is TRBV6-1, the J gene TRBJ2-1, with D unresolved. The germline gives CDR1 MNHNS, CDR2 SASEGT. The CDR3 extends over 12 amino acids. V was pared by 8 bases and J by 8 bases, with 13 bases between. The CDR3 loop is CASSSRGDEQFF. The CDR3 DNA reads as TGTGCCAGCTCATCAAGAGGTGATGAGCAGTTCTTC.

This clonotype was seen a few times. The chain has TRBV5-6 and TRBJ2-7; TRBD2 aligns across 8 bases. The V and J ends lost 4 bases and 0 bases, in that order; junction bases with no gene match: 6. Germline V lookup: CDR1 SGHDT, CDR2 YYEEEE. CDR3 length equals 15 residues. CDR3 nucleotide sequence: TGTGCCAGCAGCCCCACTAGCGGATACTCCTACGAGCAGTACTTC. Amino acid sequence: CASSPTSGYSYEQYF.

With respect to this clonotype: Given a much more abundant clone one base away, this may be a read error. The chain links TRBV19 to TRBJ1-5; 7 nucleotides line up with TRBD1. The junction had 13 bases not matched to a gene; V was cut back by 3 bases and J by 5 bases. The CDR3 loop spans 17 amino acids. Germline V gene lookup returns CDR1 LNHDA and CDR2 SQIVND (reference sequence). DNA for the CDR3: TGTGCCAGTAGTATGGGCCCTCGCCAGGGGGGAGATCAGCCCCAGCATTTT. It specifies CASSMGPRQGGDQPQHF.

This clonotype was detected only a few times. The genes are TRBV15 and TRBJ2-6; 8 bases fit TRBD1. Germline loops: CDR1 LNHNV, CDR2 YYDKDF (reference sequence). Trimming cost V 1 base and J 0 bases; bases outside gene matches: 11. The CDR3 length is 20 residues. The CDR3 DNA reads TGTGCCACCAGCAGAGTTAGTAAGGGGACAGGTCCCTCTGGGGCCAACGTCCTGACTTTC. As protein: CATSRVSKGTGPSGANVLTF. The full variable domain, in which reference TRBV15 and TRBJ2-6 provide the parts outside the CDR3, is DAMVIQNPRYQVTQFGKPVTLSCSQTLNHNVMYWYQQKSSQAPKLLFHYYDKDFNNEADTPDNFQSRRPNTSFCFLDIRSPGLGDTAMYLCATSRVSKGTGPSGANVLTFGAGSRLTVL.

This clonotype was observed a handful of times. The CDR3 DNA reads as TGTGCCAGTAGTCGGGGACAGGGTTTTGGCTACACCTTC. This codes for CASSRGQGFGYTF. The chain joins TRBV19 to TRBJ1-2; the match to TRBD1 covers 9 bases. Germline CDR1 is LNHDA and CDR2 is SQIVND (reference sequence). The CDR3 spans 13 residues. J gave up 7 bases and V 5 bases, and 5 bases lay outside the gene matches.

The genes are TRBV4-3 and TRBJ2-7, with 8 bases fitting TRBD1. The V gene's germline CDR1 is LGHNA and CDR2 YSLEER. V shed 0 bases and J 1 base; nucleotides not matched to a gene: 2. This CDR3 is built from 15 residues. CDR3 coding DNA: TGCGCCAGCAGCCAAGAGCGGGACAGGTCCTACGAGCAGTACTTC. Protein product: CASSQERDRSYEQYF.

At least ten counts were recorded for this clonotype. The gene calls are TRBV12-3 or TRBV12-4 and TRBJ2-7; a possible D gene is TRBD1 (5 bases). The germline V and J ends were trimmed by 1 base and 0 bases, with 19 bases remaining between them. The CDR3 loop spans 18 amino acids. The CDR3 protein is CASSLGRGEQGTSYEQYF. The CDR3 DNA follows: TGTGCCAGCAGTTTAGGGCGAGGAGAGCAGGGCACCTCCTACGAGCAGTACTTC.

This clonotype was picked up many times. The rearrangement links TRBV20-1 to TRBJ2-3; 8 positions match TRBD2. CDR1 and CDR2 (germline): DFQATT, SNEGSKA (reference sequence). This CDR3 has 16 amino acids. Germline trimming cut 0 bases from V and 1 base from J; bases unmatched to any gene: 6. Here the CDR3 reads CSARDGASGRTDTQYF. CDR3 DNA: TGCAGTGCTAGAGATGGGGCTAGCGGGCGCACAGATACGCAGTATTTT.

V is TRBV5-1 and J is TRBJ2-3, with a weak D call TRBD2 (5 bases). Trimming took 4 bases from V and 4 from J, leaving 13 bases between them. Germline loops: CDR1 SGHRS, CDR2 YFSETQ. The CDR3 totals 14 residues. CDR3 DNA: TGCGCCAGCAGCCGGGGAAGTCAGGCAGATACGCAGTATTTT. Amino acids: CASSRGSQADTQYF.

This clonotype was seen a single time. The chain employs TRBV2 and TRBJ1-4; perhaps TRBD1 as D (5 bases). V lost 0 bases to trimming and J lost 8 bases, with 13 bases between them. The CDR3 loop spans 15 amino acids. Germline values: CDR1 SNHLY, CDR2 FYNNEI. CDR3 sequence (DNA): TGTGCCAGCAGTGAAGCTGCGGGGGTAGAAGAAAAACTGTTTTTT. Translation: CASSEAAGVEEKLFF.

This clonotype has at least ten counts. This chain links TRBV30 with TRBJ2-5; D is perhaps TRBD1 (6 bases). V lost 3 bases and J 3 bases, leaving 14 bases between the germline ends. The V gene's germline CDR1 is GTSNPN and CDR2 SVGIG (reference sequence). The CDR3 loop spans 14 amino acids. The CDR3 sequence is CAWRGAGTEETQYF. The CDR3 bases are TGTGCCTGGAGGGGGGCCGGGACCGAAGAGACCCAGTACTTC.

Of note for this clonotype: At one of its ends the junction is not consistent with the germline gene, which may arise from a read error. V usage is TRBV6-2 or TRBV6-3 and J usage is TRBJ2-7; TRBD2 matches 7 bases. Germline V gives CDR1 MNHEY, CDR2 SVGEGT. This CDR3 comprises 11 residues. Here the CDR3 reads CASRRDYEQCF. CDR3 DNA: TGTGCCAGCAGAAGGGACTACGAGCAGTGCTTC.

This clonotype showed up many times. The rearrangement uses TRBV28 and TRBJ2-3, with D uncertain. Germline V gene lookup returns CDR1 MDHEN and CDR2 SYDVKM. CDR3 length: 14 residues. V dropped 7 bases and J dropped 0 bases, with 11 bases sitting between them. As DNA, the CDR3 is TGTGCCAGCACCTTCAGTACTAGCACAGATACGCAGTATTTT. Translated, it gives CASTFSTSTDTQYF.

This clonotype was counted a few times. The chain is built from TRBV9 and TRBJ1-1; unclear D gene. Per the germline V gene, CDR1 is SGDLS and CDR2 is YYNGEE. This CDR3 region has 13 residues. Between the trimmed V and J ends, which lost 0 bases and 3 bases, there was a span of 6 bases. CDR3 DNA: TGTGCCAGCAGCGTAGCGGGATACACTGAAGCTTTCTTT. Amino acid sequence: CASSVAGYTEAFF.

The chain joins TRBV30 to TRBJ2-5; D is perhaps TRBD1 or TRBD2 (6 bases each). This CDR3 has 13 residues. CDR1 is GTSNPN and CDR2 is SVGIG in the germline V gene (reference sequence). Deletions cut 2 bases from V and 5 bases from J, with 12 bases between. CDR3 loop: CAWSQGTGETQYF. CDR3 coding DNA: TGTGCCTGGAGTCAGGGGACTGGGGAGACCCAGTACTTC. Filled out from reference TRBV30 and TRBJ2-5, the complete variable domain reads SQTIHQWPATLVQPVGSPLSLECTVEGTSNPNLYWYRQAAGRGLQLLFYSVGIGQISSEVPQNLSASRPQDRQFILSSKKLLLSDSGFYLCAWSQGTGETQYFGPGTRLLVL.

This clonotype was picked up a small number of times. This may be a read error: a much more frequent sequence differs by one nucleotide. J is TRBJ2-6 and V is TRBV28; D uncertain. From germline, CDR1 is MDHEN and CDR2 SYDVKM. The CDR3 spans 12 residues. CDR3 sequence (DNA): TGTGCCAGCAATGATGGGACCAACGTCCTGACTTTC. It is translated as CASNDGTNVLTF.

This clonotype was observed at least ten times. V is TRBV4-3 and J is TRBJ2-5; D not resolved. The germline V gene encodes CDR1 LGHNA and CDR2 YSLEER. V was pared by 0 bases and J by 2 bases, with 13 bases between. The CDR3 runs to 16 residues. In DNA form, the CDR3 reads TGCGCCAGCAGCCAAGATTTGGAGAGTTGGCAAGAGACCCAGTACTTC. Translating it yields CASSQDLESWQETQYF.

About this clonotype itself: A read error may explain this, as a much larger clone is one base away. In DNA, the CDR3 is TGTGCCAGCGGCTTTCCAGGTTACTATGGCTACACCTTC. Protein: CASGFPGYYGYTF. This sequence joins TRBV7-2 and TRBJ1-2; D gene uncertain. The CDR3 sequence is 13 residues long. The V gene's germline CDR1 is SGHTA and CDR2 FQGNSA.